This is a list of T cell receptor beta chains from one sample in a study of blood T cell repertoires in COVID-19. The table came from immunoSEQ multiplex PCR; TCRdb's copy has only in-frame clones and leaves some out. The table shows 100,000 to 120,000 clones, with more than 80% occurring only once. Material: peripheral blood. All receptors derive from a woman aged 60-70 years with COVID-19, enrolled during active disease. The CDR3 runs from the conserved cysteine through the conserved F or W. D genes are given only for firm matches. The size of a clone is reported for some rows only, either as once, few or many, or as a class for expanded clones.

J gene: TRBJ2-3
clone size: .
D gene: .
V gene: TRBV27
CDR3 length: 17
CDR3 protein: CASSFMVSAGVTDTQYF
CDR3 DNA: TGTGCCAGCAGTTTTATGGTGTCGGCAGGGGTGACAGATACGCAGTATTTT

J gene: TRBJ1-5
clone size: .
D gene: .
V gene: TRBV7-8
CDR3 length: 16
CDR3 protein: CASSSLTGGARQPQHF
CDR3 DNA: TGTGCCAGCAGCTCACTAACCGGAGGAGCGCGTCAGCCCCAGCATTTT

J gene: TRBJ2-2
clone size: few
D gene: TRBD1
V gene: TRBV5-5
CDR3 length: 20
CDR3 protein: CASSLWDRGRRIKGTGELFF
CDR3 DNA: TGTGCCAGCAGCTTGTGGGACAGGGGGCGACGGATAAAGGGGACCGGGGAGCTGTTTTTT

J gene: TRBJ1-2
clone size: .
D gene: .
V gene: TRBV7-9
CDR3 length: 18
CDR3 protein: CASSLAAHLRGKTGGYTF
CDR3 DNA: TGTGCCAGCAGCTTAGCTGCCCACCTGAGGGGGAAAACTGGCGGCTACACCTTC

J gene: TRBJ2-7
clone size: .
D gene: .
V gene: TRBV4-3
CDR3 length: 15
CDR3 protein: CASSQEVRGFYEQYF
CDR3 DNA: TGCGCCAGCAGCCAAGAAGTCCGCGGGTTCTACGAGCAGTACTTC

J gene: TRBJ1-5
clone size: .
D gene: .
V gene: TRBV7-9
CDR3 length: 13
CDR3 protein: CASSFNSNQPQHF
CDR3 DNA: TGTGCCAGCAGCTTCAATAGCAATCAGCCCCAGCATTTT

J gene: TRBJ2-7
clone size: .
D gene: .
V gene: TRBV6-5
CDR3 length: 13
CDR3 protein: CATQGQGYYEQYF
CDR3 DNA: TGTGCCACCCAGGGGCAGGGGTACTACGAGCAGTACTTC

J gene: TRBJ1-3
clone size: .
D gene: .
V gene: TRBV13
CDR3 length: 16
CDR3 protein: CASSLLPGNSGNTIYF
CDR3 DNA: TGTGCCAGCAGCTTACTCCCGGGAAACTCTGGAAACACCATATATTTT

J gene: TRBJ1-1
clone size: .
D gene: .
V gene: TRBV7-9
CDR3 length: 14
CDR3 protein: CASSSSQLNTEAFF
CDR3 DNA: TGTGCCAGCAGCTCGAGTCAATTGAACACTGAAGCTTTCTTT

J gene: TRBJ2-1
clone size: .
D gene: .
V gene: TRBV9
CDR3 length: 16
CDR3 protein: CASSVGERPLYNEQFF
CDR3 DNA: TGTGCCAGCAGCGTCGGAGAACGACCCCTCTACAATGAGCAGTTCTTC

J gene: TRBJ2-2
clone size: .
D gene: TRBD2
V gene: TRBV2
CDR3 length: 14
CDR3 protein: CASSDGRGAGELFF
CDR3 DNA: TGTGCCAGCAGTGACGGGAGGGGTGCCGGGGAGCTGTTTTTT

J gene: TRBJ1-2
clone size: .
D gene: TRBD1
V gene: TRBV10-3
CDR3 length: 19
CDR3 protein: CAISESTPRDRRAHVGYTF
CDR3 DNA: TGTGCCATCAGTGAGTCGACGCCGAGGGACAGGCGGGCGCATGTTGGCTACACCTTC

J gene: TRBJ1-1
clone size: .
D gene: TRBD1
V gene: TRBV6-5
CDR3 length: 16
CDR3 protein: CASSYSSGGLNTEAFF
CDR3 DNA: TGTGCCAGCAGTTACTCCTCAGGGGGTCTGAACACTGAAGCTTTCTTT

J gene: TRBJ2-1
clone size: .
D gene: .
V gene: TRBV18
CDR3 length: 16
CDR3 protein: CASSPPGSGSYNEQFF
CDR3 DNA: TGTGCCAGCTCACCACCGGGCAGCGGGTCCTACAATGAGCAGTTCTTC

J gene: TRBJ1-1
clone size: .
D gene: .
V gene: TRBV9
CDR3 length: 17
CDR3 protein: CASSVEVGGGGNTEAFF
CDR3 DNA: TGTGCCAGCAGCGTAGAAGTAGGGGGTGGTGGTAACACTGAAGCTTTCTTT

J gene: TRBJ2-2
clone size: .
D gene: .
V gene: TRBV21-1
CDR3 length: 16
CDR3 protein: CASTLATGSGTGELFF
CDR3 DNA: TGTGCCAGCACCCTAGCTACAGGGAGTGGAACCGGGGAGCTGTTTTTT

J gene: TRBJ1-4
clone size: few
D gene: TRBD1
V gene: TRBV11-2
CDR3 length: 14
CDR3 protein: CASSPPGGDEKLFF
CDR3 DNA: TGTGCCAGCAGCCCACCAGGGGGCGATGAAAAACTGTTTTTT